Listed below are T cell receptor beta chains from one sample, sequenced in a study of blood T cell repertoires in COVID-19. Libraries were prepared by immunoSEQ multiplex PCR; TCRdb keeps only in-frame clonotypes and omits some of them. The sample has approximately 210,000 clones, 88% seen once; the top ten hold less than 5.5%. The sequenced sample consisted of peripheral blood. The receptors come from a human donor in a cohort sampled during active COVID-19. Both conserved end residues are part of each CDR3. The order of the fields is J gene, clone size, V gene, D gene, CDR3 DNA, CDR3 protein. A D gene is named only where the DNA matches it firmly. Where a row states a size, it is once, few, many or the class of an expanded clone; other rows omit it.

j_gene: TRBJ2-1; abundance: NA; v_gene: TRBV11-2; d_gene: TRBD2; CDR3nt: TGTGCCAGCAGCTCTCCGGGACTACTCAATGAGCAGTTCTTC; CDR3aa: CASSSPGLLNEQFF
j_gene: TRBJ1-2; abundance: NA; v_gene: TRBV27; d_gene: TRBD1; CDR3nt: TGTGCCAGCAGTGGGGACAGGGGGCGATCAGGCTATGGCTACACCTTC; CDR3aa: CASSGDRGRSGYGYTF
j_gene: TRBJ2-7; abundance: NA; v_gene: TRBV5-1; d_gene: NA; CDR3nt: TGCGCCAGCAGCTTGGCCCCGGGGAACGCCTACGAGCAGTACTTC; CDR3aa: CASSLAPGNAYEQYF
j_gene: TRBJ2-1; abundance: few; v_gene: TRBV20-1; d_gene: NA; CDR3nt: TGCAGTGCTAGTCGGGCAGGGTTCTCCTACAATGAGCAGTTCTTC; CDR3aa: CSASRAGFSYNEQFF
j_gene: TRBJ1-6; abundance: NA; v_gene: TRBV3-1/TRBV3-2; d_gene: NA; CDR3nt: TGTGCCAGCAGCCAAGGGTTGGACACGTATTCACCCCTCCACTTT; CDR3aa: CASSQGLDTYSPLHF
j_gene: TRBJ2-3; abundance: NA; v_gene: TRBV27; d_gene: NA; CDR3nt: TGTGCCAGCAGTTGGAGGGGGCGCCCAGATACGCAGTATTTT; CDR3aa: CASSWRGRPDTQYF
j_gene: TRBJ2-3; abundance: NA; v_gene: TRBV6-2/TRBV6-3; d_gene: NA; CDR3nt: TGTGCCAGCAGTTACCCTAGGGAGGCCACAGATACGCAGTATTTT; CDR3aa: CASSYPREATDTQYF
j_gene: TRBJ2-7; abundance: NA; v_gene: TRBV2; d_gene: TRBD2; CDR3nt: TGTGCCAGCATTCCGGGACTAGTCACCTACGAGCAGTACTTC; CDR3aa: CASIPGLVTYEQYF
j_gene: TRBJ2-7; abundance: NA; v_gene: TRBV4-1; d_gene: NA; CDR3nt: TGCGCCAGCAGCCAAGCACCTGGACTTTACGAGCAGTACTTC; CDR3aa: CASSQAPGLYEQYF
j_gene: TRBJ1-5; abundance: NA; v_gene: TRBV6-1; d_gene: NA; CDR3nt: TGTGCCAGCAGTGAAAATGACAGAAATCAGCCCCAGCATTTT; CDR3aa: CASSENDRNQPQHF
j_gene: TRBJ2-5; abundance: NA; v_gene: TRBV10-1; d_gene: TRBD1; CDR3nt: TGCGCCACCCCTGGGACAGGCCACTCGGAGACCCAGTACTTC; CDR3aa: CATPGTGHSETQYF
j_gene: TRBJ2-1; abundance: NA; v_gene: TRBV6-2/TRBV6-3; d_gene: TRBD1; CDR3nt: TGTGCCAGCAGCAGCCGACAGGGGGCTTACAATGAGCAGTTCTTC; CDR3aa: CASSSRQGAYNEQFF
j_gene: TRBJ2-3; abundance: NA; v_gene: TRBV5-1; d_gene: NA; CDR3nt: TGCGCCAGCAGCTTGGGTAGCGGAAGCACAGATACGCAGTATTTT; CDR3aa: CASSLGSGSTDTQYF
j_gene: TRBJ1-2; abundance: NA; v_gene: TRBV6-5; d_gene: NA; CDR3nt: TGTGCCAGCAGTTACCTGAGAAACTATGGCTACACCTTC; CDR3aa: CASSYLRNYGYTF
j_gene: TRBJ2-3; abundance: NA; v_gene: TRBV24-1; d_gene: TRBD1; CDR3nt: TGTGCCACCAGCCAGGGGGCTGATACGCAGTATTTT; CDR3aa: CATSQGADTQYF
j_gene: TRBJ2-7; abundance: NA; v_gene: TRBV6-2/TRBV6-3; d_gene: TRBD1; CDR3nt: TGTGCCAGCAGTTCTGAAGGGGGCGACGAGCAGTACTTC; CDR3aa: CASSSEGGDEQYF
j_gene: TRBJ2-7; abundance: NA; v_gene: TRBV4-3; d_gene: TRBD2; CDR3nt: TGCGCCAGCAGCCGGGGACTAGCGGTCTCCTACGAGCAGTACTTC; CDR3aa: CASSRGLAVSYEQYF
j_gene: TRBJ2-7; abundance: NA; v_gene: TRBV7-2; d_gene: NA; CDR3nt: TGTGCCAGCAGCTTGGCTCTCCAGGGCTTGGGGTACGAGCAGTACTTC; CDR3aa: CASSLALQGLGYEQYF
j_gene: TRBJ2-2; abundance: NA; v_gene: TRBV19; d_gene: NA; CDR3nt: TGTGCCAGTAGTGTCCAGGGTTTCACCGGGGAGCTGTTTTTT; CDR3aa: CASSVQGFTGELFF
j_gene: TRBJ2-1; abundance: NA; v_gene: TRBV4-2; d_gene: TRBD2; CDR3nt: TGTGCCAGCAGCCAAGGGGTGGCGGGAGGCCACTCCTACAATGAGCAGTTCTTC; CDR3aa: CASSQGVAGGHSYNEQFF
j_gene: TRBJ2-7; abundance: NA; v_gene: TRBV3-1/TRBV3-2; d_gene: TRBD2; CDR3nt: TGTGCCAGCAGCCAATCTGTGGCCCTCCGGGACTACGCCTACGAGCAGTACTTC; CDR3aa: CASSQSVALRDYAYEQYF
j_gene: TRBJ2-2; abundance: NA; v_gene: TRBV14; d_gene: TRBD1; CDR3nt: TGTGCCAGCAAGACAGGGGGCGACTGGTCGAACACCGGGGAGCTGTTTTTT; CDR3aa: CASKTGGDWSNTGELFF
j_gene: TRBJ2-1; abundance: NA; v_gene: TRBV7-2; d_gene: TRBD1; CDR3nt: TGTGCCAGCAGCGACAGGGCCCCCTACAATGAGCAGTTCTTC; CDR3aa: CASSDRAPYNEQFF
j_gene: TRBJ2-3; abundance: few; v_gene: TRBV18; d_gene: TRBD1; CDR3nt: TGTGCCAGCTCTCCCACCGGGACAGGGGGCCCAGATACGCAGTATTTT; CDR3aa: CASSPTGTGGPDTQYF
j_gene: TRBJ2-1; abundance: NA; v_gene: TRBV6-2/TRBV6-3; d_gene: NA; CDR3nt: TGTGCCAGCAGTTACTCGATTCCCGGGAGTAATGAGCAGTTCTTC; CDR3aa: CASSYSIPGSNEQFF
j_gene: TRBJ1-3; abundance: NA; v_gene: TRBV4-3; d_gene: TRBD1; CDR3nt: TGCGCCAGCAGCCAAGGAAGGGACAGGAACTCTGGAAACACCATATATTTT; CDR3aa: CASSQGRDRNSGNTIYF
j_gene: TRBJ2-1; abundance: NA; v_gene: TRBV10-3; d_gene: NA; CDR3nt: TGTGCCATCAGTGCGGAAAGGGGGATGGCCAATGAGCAGTTCTTC; CDR3aa: CAISAERGMANEQFF